The next 17 T cell receptor beta chains were all read from a single sample in a study of beta chain features in type 1 diabetes. Study outcomes and limitations: There was a moderate but significant shortening of TCRB CDR3s in all four CD4+ subsets of Type 1 diabetes patients.

No antigen is known for these receptors. Expressed TCRB transcripts were sequenced because the isolated RNA had all been reverse transcribed beforehand. The assay was immunoSEQ multiplex PCR, and TCRdb's table has in-frame clones only and misses some. The repertoire holds 350,000 to 400,000 clones, with roughly 12% as singletons. Material for sequencing was naive CD4+ T cells from blood. These receptors all stem from a woman aged 18-35 years with type 1 diabetes.

This clone has just a few counts. Here the CDR3 DNA reads TGTGCCAGCAGCTTAGCCCATTATCGGGGTAGTTACGAGCAGTACTTC. Protein product: CASSLAHYRGSYEQYF. This chain uses TRBV7-9 with TRBJ2-7; the D gene is possibly TRBD2 (5 bases). This CDR3 comprises 16 residues. Germline V lookup: CDR1 SEHNR, CDR2 FQNEAQ (reference sequence). The germline V and J ends were trimmed by 0 bases and 4 bases, with 16 bases remaining between them. Full variable domain (rest looked up from reference TRBV7-9 and TRBJ2-7): DTGVSQNPRHKITKRGQNVTFRCDPISEHNRLYWYRQTLGQGPEFLTYFQNEAQLEKSRLLSDRFSAERPKGSFSTLEIQRTEQGDSAMYLCASSLAHYRGSYEQYFGPGTRLTVT.

This sequence joins TRBV2 and TRBJ2-3; D call uncertain. V dropped 6 bases and J dropped 0 bases, with 4 bases sitting between them. CDR3 length: 12 amino acids. Germline loops: CDR1 SNHLY, CDR2 FYNNEI. The CDR3 DNA sequence: TGTGCCAGCAGGGCTAGCACAGATACGCAGTATTTT. It yields the protein CASRASTDTQYF.

The chain recombines TRBV11-3 with TRBJ2-1; TRBD1 matches at 9 bases. Germline CDR1 reads SGHNT; CDR2 reads YENEEA. This CDR3 comprises 15 residues. J lost 7 bases, V lost 5 bases, and 9 bases had no gene match. CDR3 bases: TGTGCCAGCAGCCCCCGGGACAGGGTTGCAAATGAGCAGTTCTTC. Amino acids: CASSPRDRVANEQFF.

The chain combines TRBV30 with TRBJ2-7, with TRBD2 identical over 8 bases. J lost 4 bases, V lost 3 bases, and 11 bases had no gene match. Germline V lookup: CDR1 GTSNPN, CDR2 SVGIG (reference sequence). The CDR3 consists of 15 residues. The CDR3 loop reads CAWSGLAGTSYEQYF. The CDR3 DNA sequence: TGTGCCTGGAGCGGCCTAGCGGGCACAAGTTACGAGCAGTACTTC.

A few counts support this clone. CDR3 protein: CASASRGVNEKLFF. The CDR3 DNA sequence: TGTGCCAGCGCCTCCCGCGGGGTTAATGAAAAACTGTTTTTT. The chain recombines TRBV9 with TRBJ1-4, with D hard to call. V lost 7 bases, J lost 4 bases, and 14 bases lay in between. This CDR3 is 14 amino acids long. Germline V gene sequence: CDR1 SGDLS, CDR2 YYNGEE. Drawing the rest from reference TRBV9 and TRBJ1-4, the complete variable domain is DSGVTQTPKHLITATGQRVTLRCSPRSGDLSVYWYQQSLDQGLQFLIQYYNGEERAKGNILERFSAQQFPDLHSELNLSSLELGDSALYFCASASRGVNEKLFFGSGTQLSVL.

J is TRBJ1-6 and V is TRBV14; 7 bases fit TRBD1. The CDR3 contains 17 residues. Germline CDR1 and CDR2: SGHDN and FVKESK. V lost 5 bases to trimming and J lost 0 bases; unmatched junction nucleotides: 7. The CDR3, as DNA: TGTGCCAGCAGCAGCCGACAGGGCAGCTCCTATAATTCACCCCTCCACTTT. As protein: CASSSRQGSSYNSPLHF.

This clone has more than one count but fewer than ten. The J gene is TRBJ2-7, the V gene TRBV9; the D gene is possibly TRBD1 (5 bases). CDR3 length: 15 residues. Deletions cut 0 bases from V and 0 bases from J, with 10 bases between. Germline CDR1 SGDLS, CDR2 YYNGEE. CDR3 protein: CASSVGTTSSYEQYF. The CDR3 DNA sequence: TGTGCCAGCAGCGTAGGGACAACCAGCTCCTACGAGCAGTACTTC.

The CDR3 DNA reads TGTGCCAGCAGCCCCGGACTAGGGAACTACGAGCAGTACTTC. This encodes CASSPGLGNYEQYF. This chain connects TRBV5-4 to TRBJ2-7, with 7 bases lining up with TRBD2. This CDR3 comprises 14 residues. Germline lookup yields CDR1 SGHNT and CDR2 YYREEE (reference sequence). V shed 4 bases, J shed 3 bases, and the junction held 7 bases outside the gene matches.

The chain joins TRBV6-5 to TRBJ1-6; no clear D. The germline gives CDR1 MNHEY, CDR2 SVGAGI. The CDR3 contains 16 residues. V lost 2 bases and J lost 5, with 13 bases in between. The CDR3 DNA reads as TGTGCCAGCAGTTACACAGAGACACCAGATAATTCACCCCTCCACTTT. Its translation: CASSYTETPDNSPLHF.

The chain carries TRBV7-2 and TRBJ1-5; 7 nucleotides line up with TRBD1. The V and J ends lost 8 bases and 3 bases, in that order; junction bases with no gene match: 4. The length of the CDR3 is 13 residues. Germline CDR1 and CDR2: SGHTA and FQGNSA. Written as DNA, the CDR3 is TGTGCCAGCGGGGGACAGAACAATCAGCCCCAGCATTTT. Translation: CASGGQNNQPQHF.

This chain joins TRBV7-9 and TRBJ2-1, with D perhaps matching TRBD1 (5 bases). Germline V lookup: CDR1 SEHNR, CDR2 FQNEAQ (reference sequence). Trimming stripped 10 bases from V and 8 bases from J, with 12 bases between. This CDR3 has 11 amino acids. CDR3 amino acids: CATPREDEQFF. The CDR3 DNA follows: TGTGCCACCCCCAGGGAAGATGAGCAGTTCTTC. The variable domain in full, completed from reference TRBV7-9 and TRBJ2-1, reads DTGVSQNPRHKITKRGQNVTFRCDPISEHNRLYWYRQTLGQGPEFLTYFQNEAQLEKSRLLSDRFSAERPKGSFSTLEIQRTEQGDSAMYLCATPREDEQFFGPGTRLTVL.

This clone was seen more than once but under ten times. The chain couples TRBV5-1 to TRBJ2-2; TRBD2 is a possible D gene (5 bases). The CDR3 extends over 15 amino acids. Trimming removed 0 bases at V and 4 bases at J, with 10 bases between. Germline values: CDR1 SGHRS, CDR2 YFSETQ. CDR3 loop: CASSLEDSRTGELFF. CDR3 in DNA: TGCGCCAGCAGCTTGGAGGACTCACGCACCGGGGAGCTGTTTTTT.

V usage is TRBV7-9 and J usage is TRBJ1-1; TRBD1 agrees at 10 bases. V lost 5 bases, J lost 5 bases, and 5 bases stayed unmatched. The CDR3 is 14 residues long. CDR1 is SEHNR and CDR2 is FQNEAQ in the germline V gene (reference sequence). This CDR3 reads CASSRDRGQTEAFF. CDR3 DNA sequence: TGTGCCAGCAGCAGAGACAGGGGGCAAACTGAAGCTTTCTTT.

In its sample, this clone was seen a few times. The rearrangement links TRBV27 to TRBJ2-1, with 9 bases fitting TRBD1. The germline V gene encodes CDR1 MNHEY and CDR2 SMNVEV (reference sequence). V lost 7 bases and J lost 4; bases outside the gene matches: 5. The CDR3 totals 14 residues. The DNA for the CDR3 is TGTGCCAGCATCCCACAGGGGGCTTACAATGAGCAGTTCTTC. Protein: CASIPQGAYNEQFF.

This clone has a handful of counts. The CDR3 loop is CASGPGTGAFGTQYF. CDR3 nucleotides: TGTGCCAGTGGTCCTGGGACAGGGGCCTTTGGTACGCAGTATTTT. This chain uses TRBV19 with TRBJ2-3; 10 positions agree with TRBD1. V gave up 8 bases and J gave up 8 bases; unmatched junction bases: 13. Germline V gene lookup returns CDR1 LNHDA and CDR2 SQIVND (reference sequence). This CDR3 comprises 15 residues.

There are a few counts of this clone. This chain connects TRBV18 to TRBJ1-4; D not certain. V gave up 4 bases and J gave up 5 bases, with 8 bases separating them. The CDR3 is 13 amino acids. Germline assignment: CDR1 KGHSH and CDR2 LQKENI. The chain's CDR3 is CASSRGLNEKLFF. The CDR3 nucleotides are TGTGCCAGCTCACGCGGATTGAATGAAAAACTGTTTTTT.

This clone was counted only a few times. The chain has TRBV6-5 and TRBJ2-1; 8 nucleotides agree with TRBD2. The germline CDR1 and CDR2 sequences are MNHEY and SVGAGI. J was trimmed by 4 bases and V by 6 bases; bases with no gene match: 8. The CDR3 length is 15 residues. The DNA for the CDR3 is TGTGCCAGCAGCCGATCTAGCGGGCCATACAATGAGCAGTTCTTC. Protein sequence: CASSRSSGPYNEQFF.